Presented here are 20 T cell receptor beta chains from one specimen sequenced in a study of radiotherapy plus CTLA-4 blockade in lung cancer. Only in-frame clones appear in the TCRdb table, and some are missing; sequencing was by immunoSEQ multiplex PCR. The table has 30,000 to 40,000 clones, 60% to 85% seen once. The sample in question was peripheral blood, obtained from a patient treated with radiotherapy plus ipilimumab. The receptors come from a human donor with non-small cell lung cancer that progressed on radiotherapy plus ipilimumab.

This sequence joins TRBV9 and TRBJ2-7; TRBD1 or TRBD2 may be the D gene (5 bases each). The CDR3 sequence is 13 residues long. V shed 0 bases and J shed 3 bases, with 7 bases lying between them. Germline lookup yields CDR1 SGDLS and CDR2 YYNGEE. In DNA form, the CDR3 reads TGTGCCAGCAGCGTAGGAGGGGACTACGAGCAGTACTTC. It yields the protein CASSVGGDYEQYF. The full variable domain, in which reference TRBV9 and TRBJ2-7 provide the parts outside the CDR3, is DSGVTQTPKHLITATGQRVTLRCSPRSGDLSVYWYQQSLDQGLQFLIQYYNGEERAKGNILERFSAQQFPDLHSELNLSSLELGDSALYFCASSVGGDYEQYFGPGTRLTVT.

This clone occurred a few times. This rearrangement joins TRBV27 to TRBJ2-7, with 8 bases identical to TRBD1. This CDR3 comprises 15 residues. With 7 bases clipped from V and 4 bases from J, the junction kept 12 bases outside the gene matches. CDR1 and CDR2 (germline): MNHEY, SMNVEV (reference sequence). CDR3 bases: TGTGCCAGCACCCTTATCGGACAGGGTAGATACGAGCAGTACTTC. Translation gives CASTLIGQGRYEQYF.

V usage is TRBV5-6 and J usage is TRBJ2-2; D is unclear. Trimming removed 0 bases at V and 6 bases at J, with 15 bases between. CDR1 is SGHDT and CDR2 is YYEEEE in the germline V gene. The CDR3 sequence is 16 residues long. CDR3 bases: TGTGCCAGCAGCTTGGCCGCCCAGCGTTCCCCCGGGGAGCTGTTTTTT. This gives the protein CASSLAAQRSPGELFF.

The chain uses TRBV7-2 and TRBJ2-3; TRBD2 agrees at 7 bases. Germline V gene sequence: CDR1 SGHTA, CDR2 FQGNSA. The CDR3 loop spans 15 amino acids. J lost 6 bases, V lost 1 base, and 7 bases had no gene match. In DNA, the CDR3 is TGTGCCAGCAGCTTAGGCGGGGGTGGTGGCGATACGCAGTATTTT. Translating gives CASSLGGGGGDTQYF.

This sequence joins TRBV11-2 and TRBJ2-7; TRBD1 or TRBD2 may be the D gene (5 bases each). Germline CDR1 and CDR2: SGHAT and FQNNGV. This CDR3 region has 13 residues. Trimming took 4 bases from V and 4 from J, leaving 11 bases between them. CDR3 in DNA: TGTGCCAGCAGCTCGGGACCGCAGTACGAGCAGTACTTC. Translating gives CASSSGPQYEQYF.

The sample holds a few counts of this clone. CDR3 residues: CASSIFPGGVSTEAFF. CDR3 sequence (DNA): TGTGCCAGTAGTATATTCCCAGGGGGCGTCTCCACTGAAGCTTTCTTT. The J gene is TRBJ1-1, the V gene TRBV19; 8 bases are a match to TRBD1. The CDR3 has 16 residues. V was pared by 2 bases and J by 4 bases, with 9 bases of the junction left unmatched. Germline V gene data show CDR1 as LNHDA and CDR2 as SQIVND (reference sequence).

V gene TRBV18 combines with J gene TRBJ1-6, with a weak D call TRBD1 (5 bases). Germline lookup yields CDR1 KGHSH and CDR2 LQKENI. Trimming removed 5 bases at V and 13 bases at J, with 15 bases between. This CDR3 is built from 13 residues. The CDR3 is CASSSSQGSPLHF. DNA of the CDR3: TGTGCCAGCTCATCAAGCCAGGGATCGCCCCTCCACTTT.

The chain has TRBV5-1 and TRBJ1-1, with no clear D. Germline V gene data show CDR1 as SGHRS and CDR2 as YFSETQ. The CDR3 runs to 14 residues. Between the trimmed V and J ends, which lost 2 bases and 1 base, there was a span of 9 bases. CDR3 in amino acids: CASSLLSQNTEAFF. The CDR3 DNA reads as TGCGCCAGCAGCTTACTAAGTCAGAACACTGAAGCTTTCTTT.

Only a few counts were recorded for this clone. The chain combines TRBV4-3 with TRBJ2-2, with D unclear. The V and J ends lost 4 bases and 6 bases respectively, with 6 bases between them. CDR3 length equals 12 residues. CDR1 and CDR2 from the germline V gene are LGHNA and YSLEER. Here the CDR3 reads CASSPDSGELFF. The CDR3, as DNA: TGCGCCAGCAGCCCTGACTCCGGGGAGCTGTTTTTT.

The chain recombines TRBV29-1 with TRBJ2-5, with D perhaps matching TRBD2 (5 bases). The V end was cut by 8 bases, the J end by 7 bases, with 14 bases between. This CDR3 contains 11 residues. Germline V gives CDR1 SQVTM, CDR2 ANQGSEA. The CDR3 loop reads CSPEDGGTQYF. The CDR3 DNA sequence: TGCAGCCCCGAGGATGGAGGGACCCAGTACTTC.

The chain is built from TRBV15 and TRBJ1-1; D might be TRBD1 (6 bases). Between the trimmed V and J ends, which lost 1 base and 0 bases, there was a span of 21 bases. The CDR3 loop spans 19 amino acids. The germline V gene encodes CDR1 LNHNV and CDR2 YYDKDF (reference sequence). As DNA, the CDR3 is TGTGCCACCAGCAGAGTTCCCCGAGGGCAGGGGTGGATGAACACTGAAGCTTTCTTT. Its protein is CATSRVPRGQGWMNTEAFF.

This clone appeared a few times. This sequence joins TRBV5-1 and TRBJ1-2; D possibly corresponds to TRBD1 (5 bases). Per the germline V gene, CDR1 is SGHRS and CDR2 is YFSETQ. The CDR3 is 15 residues long. Deletions cut 0 bases from V and 0 bases from J, with 9 bases between. As DNA, the CDR3 is TGCGCCAGCAGCTTGGAGGGACTGACTAACTATGGCTACACCTTC. It yields the protein CASSLEGLTNYGYTF.

V gene TRBV5-1 combines with J gene TRBJ1-1; maybe TRBD1 (6 bases). Germline lookup yields CDR1 SGHRS and CDR2 YFSETQ. CDR3 length: 16 residues. With 4 bases removed from V and 0 bases from J, the gap between germline ends came to 16 bases. This CDR3 reads CASSLGVGAMNTEAFF. The DNA for the CDR3 is TGCGCCAGCAGCCTTGGAGTGGGGGCGATGAACACTGAAGCTTTCTTT.

The chain has TRBV7-9 and TRBJ1-2; 7 nucleotides line up with TRBD1. J lost 2 bases, V lost 5 bases, and 5 bases had no gene match. Germline V gene sequence: CDR1 SEHNR, CDR2 FQNEAQ (reference sequence). The CDR3 has 14 amino acids. The CDR3 loop reads CASSGWDRNYGYTF. The DNA of the CDR3 is TGTGCCAGCAGCGGGTGGGACAGAAACTATGGCTACACCTTC.

The chain couples TRBV5-4 to TRBJ1-2; 11 positions agree with TRBD1. The CDR3 spans 14 residues. V dropped 0 bases and J dropped 9; count of bases not matched to a gene: 4. Per germline, CDR1 SGHNT and CDR2 YYREEE (reference sequence). CDR3 amino acids: CASSLVGTGGSYTF. Here the CDR3 DNA reads TGTGCCAGCAGCTTGGTCGGGACAGGGGGAAGCTACACCTTC.

This rearrangement joins TRBV28 to TRBJ1-6; D is unresolved. Germline V gives CDR1 MDHEN, CDR2 SYDVKM. The CDR3 loop spans 16 amino acids. Trimming left V 1 base short and J 3 bases short, with 10 bases between. In DNA, the CDR3 is TGTGCCAGCAGTTTATCCCGACACGTCTATAATTCACCCCTCCACTTT. Its translation: CASSLSRHVYNSPLHF.

The chain carries TRBV6-6 and TRBJ2-1; 7 bases agree with TRBD1. Per the germline V gene, CDR1 is MNHNY and CDR2 is SVGAGI (reference sequence). J was trimmed by 5 bases and V by 2 bases; bases with no gene match: 9. The CDR3 has 16 residues. The CDR3 here is CASSYPTGSLNNEQFF. In nucleotides, the CDR3 is TGTGCCAGCAGTTACCCGACAGGGTCACTGAACAATGAGCAGTTCTTC.

The rearrangement links TRBV9 to TRBJ2-5, with TRBD2 matching over 7 bases. CDR1 SGDLS and CDR2 YYNGEE come from the germline V gene. This CDR3 spans 14 amino acids. Germline trimming cut 4 bases from V and 5 bases from J; bases unmatched to any gene: 8. CDR3 coding DNA: TGTGCCAGCAGCCCCCTAGCGCGGGAGGAGACCCAGTACTTC. Translating gives CASSPLAREETQYF.

This rearrangement joins TRBV6-1 to TRBJ2-7, with a possible D match to TRBD1 (6 bases). CDR1 and CDR2 (germline): MNHNS, SASEGT. The V gene lost 5 bases and the J gene lost 3 bases, with 11 bases spanning the gap. The CDR3 runs to 13 residues. CDR3 coding DNA: TGTGCCAGCAGTTATACAGGGAACTACGAGCAGTACTTC. Its protein is CASSYTGNYEQYF.

The chain combines TRBV10-2 with TRBJ1-1, with D hard to call. Germline CDR1 is WSHSY and CDR2 is SAAADI. Trimming pared 6 bases from V and 4 bases from J, leaving 9 bases between. The CDR3 spans 12 residues. CDR3 nucleotide sequence: TGCGCCAGCAGACTGGGTGGCACTGAAGCTTTCTTT. Translating it yields CASRLGGTEAFF.